This T cell receptor (beta chain) comes out of a study of blood T cell repertoires in COVID-19. As for the study in general: Specimens from acute and convalescent COVID-19 originated in the United States, Italy and Spain. PBMCs, B-cell-depleted T cells, or T cells provided the cDNA or gDNA that made up the material.

Methods used by the authors: Amplifying reference gene primers gave estimates of nucleated cell counts. Some clones are missing from TCRdb's copy, which holds only in-frame ones; the method was immunoSEQ multiplex PCR. V, J and clone size were drawn from that table, and D and trimming were deduced from the DNA. Of approximately 27,000 clones in the sample, about 90% were seen once. Sequencing was carried out using peripheral blood. This TCR was sampled from a woman between 50 and 59 years old with active COVID-19.

The CDR3 loop reads CASSPRRDRGRTEAFF. CDR3 DNA sequence: TGTGCCAGCTCACCCCGACGGGACAGGGGACGCACTGAAGCTTTCTTT. V is TRBV18 and J is TRBJ1-1; 10 nucleotides agree with TRBD1. From germline, CDR1 is KGHSH and CDR2 LQKENI. Trimming cost V 3 bases and J 4 bases; bases outside gene matches: 8. This CDR3 contains 16 residues.